The clone carrying this TCR beta chain has just a few counts. Its cognate antigen is unknown. Unique-molecular-identifier-tagged TCR beta cDNA libraries were used. Each sample of roughly 0.85 to 11 million input T cells yielded around 500,000 cDNA molecules, so each molecule approximated one T cell. TCRdb fed the PCR reads into MiXCR, producing one record per CDR3 protein. The sample includes around 400,000 distinct CDR3 sequences, less than 40% of them seen just once. Germline-derived CDR1 and CDR2 are LNHNV and YYDKDF (reference sequence). J lost 6 bases, V lost 8 bases, and 11 bases had no gene match. The CDR3 is 14 amino acids. The entry originates in a study of post-analysis software for immune sequencing data. Overall study results and limits: The authors found that F measure strongly co-clustered same-batch samples. Patients with multiple sclerosis recorded significantly lower normalized Chao1 diversity than controls, the study found. TRBV segments more frequent in patients than in controls numbered a few and included TRBV5-6, TRBV5-1 and TRBV20-1.

Material for sequencing was blood. The chain employs TRBV15 and TRBJ1-1, with TRBD1 identical over 8 bases. This TCR derives from a girl aged 5-17 years with multiple sclerosis. The CDR3 loop is CATGRWKTGAEAFF. CDR3 DNA: TGTGCCACCGGGCGTTGGAAGACAGGGGCTGAAGCTTTCTTT.